These 6 T cell receptor beta chains were all obtained from the same sample, sequenced in a study of breast tumors, draining lymph nodes, adjacent tissues. One entry per CDR3 protein, called by TCRdb with MiXCR from the multiplex PCR reads. The table shows more than 50,000 distinct CDR3 sequences, with around two fifths occurring only once. Material: breast tumor tissue. These receptors all stem from a female donor with breast cancer. Some clones in this sample may be carry-over from other donors' samples.

In regard to this clonotype: A much larger clone lies a single base off, so this may be a read error. Given the absence of the conserved phenylalanine or tryptophan at the CDR3 end, a read error is likely. The rearrangement links TRBV5-1 to TRBJ1-1; TRBD1 aligns across 7 bases. This CDR3 contains 16 residues. V dropped 2 bases and J dropped 2; count of bases not matched to a gene: 9. CDR1 and CDR2 (germline): SGHRS, YFSETQ. DNA for the CDR3: TGCGCCAGCAGCTTTACGGCAGGGGGAAGTAACACTGAAGCTTTCTTG. This encodes CASSFTAGGSNTEAFL.

In its sample, this clonotype was seen once. The chain has TRBV12-3 or TRBV12-4 and TRBJ2-2; 11 bases are a match to TRBD2. Trimming at V came to 6 bases and at J to 4 bases, leaving 22 bases not matched to a gene. The CDR3 covers 21 residues. CDR3 DNA: TGTGCCAGCAGCCCAGATGGTAGGGGAACTAGCGGGGGTCCTACCACCGGGGAGCTGTTTTTT. It translates to CASSPDGRGTSGGPTTGELFF.

The table lists this clonotype with many counts. A single base separates this from a much larger clone, so it may be a read error. CDR3 amino acids: CASSQGTSGQETQHF. The DNA of the CDR3 is TGTGCCAGCAGCCAAGGGACTAGCGGCCAAGAGACCCAGCACTTC. The genes are TRBV7-3 and TRBJ2-5; 11 bases line up with TRBD2. The germline V gene has CDR1 SGHTA and CDR2 FQGTGA. The CDR3 has 15 amino acids.

This clonotype was recorded at least ten times. The rearrangement joins TRBV7-6 to TRBJ2-2; the match to TRBD1 covers 8 bases. V was clipped by 4 bases and J by 7 bases; unmatched bases: 8. CDR1 SGHVS and CDR2 FNYEAQ come from the germline V gene. This CDR3 has 15 residues. Here the CDR3 DNA reads TGTGCCAGCAGCTCGGGGACAGGTATACTCGGGGAGCTGTTTTTT. Protein sequence: CASSSGTGILGELFF.

Turning to this clonotype: At one end the junction does not follow the germline gene, possibly because of a read error. The V and J genes are TRBV20-1 and TRBJ2-1, with 8 bases fitting TRBD2. The CDR3 contains 14 residues. Germline V CDR1 and CDR2: DFQATT, SNEGSKA (reference sequence). The CDR3 nucleotides are TGCAGTGCACTACCGGGACTAGGAGTTACTGAGCAGTCCTTC. This sequence encodes CSALPGLGVTEQSF.

This clonotype was observed at least ten times. J is TRBJ2-2 and V is TRBV10-3; D uncertain. The CDR3 covers 12 residues. Trimming cost V 7 bases and J 7 bases, with 10 bases left between them. The germline V gene has CDR1 ENHRY and CDR2 SYGVKD. Here the CDR3 reads CAITQGSGELFF. The DNA for the CDR3 is TGTGCCATCACCCAAGGCAGCGGGGAGCTGTTTTTT.